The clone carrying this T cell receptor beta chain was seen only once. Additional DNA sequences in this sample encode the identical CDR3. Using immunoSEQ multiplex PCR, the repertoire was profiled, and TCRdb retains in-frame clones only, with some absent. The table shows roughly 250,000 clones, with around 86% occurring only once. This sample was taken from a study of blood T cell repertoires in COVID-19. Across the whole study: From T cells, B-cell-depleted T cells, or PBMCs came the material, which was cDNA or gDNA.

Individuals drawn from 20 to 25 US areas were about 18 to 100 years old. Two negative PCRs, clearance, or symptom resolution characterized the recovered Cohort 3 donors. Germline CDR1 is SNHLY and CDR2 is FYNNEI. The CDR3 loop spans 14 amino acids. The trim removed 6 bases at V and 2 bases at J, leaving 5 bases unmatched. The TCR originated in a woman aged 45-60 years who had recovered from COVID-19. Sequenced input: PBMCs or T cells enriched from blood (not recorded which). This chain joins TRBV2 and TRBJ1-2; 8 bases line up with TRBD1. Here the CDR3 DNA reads TGTGCCAGCAGGGAGACAGGGGCAAACTATGGCTACACCTTC. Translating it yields CASRETGANYGYTF.